Here is one T cell receptor beta chain with its context. Its cognate antigen is unknown. This entry comes from a study of T cell repertoires in cytomegalovirus infection. Study at large: Use of recently identified HLA-C-restricted and well-studied HLA-B-restricted CMV epitopes was part of the study. Based on public TCR beta signatures, there were indications of CMV infection and of a matching HLA type.

Germline values: CDR1 SEHNR, CDR2 FQNEAQ (reference sequence). Trimming left V 2 bases short and J 3 bases short, with 20 bases between. The CDR3 is 17 amino acids. Findings of the study overall: The ex vivo response was dominated by HLA-C-restricted CMV-specific TCR beta clonotypes.

MiXCR was run by TCRdb on the reads, yielding one entry per CDR3 protein. The data show a few hundred thousand distinct CDR3 sequences, approximately 42% seen once. This chain uses TRBV7-9 with TRBJ2-7; maybe TRBD1 (6 bases). The TCR sequence derives from a human donor in good health (CMV status not recorded). Some clones in this sample may be carry-over from other donors' samples. The material sequenced was cultured PBMCs, taken from culture after CMV antigen stimulation. In nucleotides, the CDR3 is TGTGCCAGCAGCTTAATGTCCCCCCCAGGGGCGTACTACGAGCAGTACTTC. The encoded protein is CASSLMSPPGAYYEQYF.